This T cell receptor (beta chain) was obtained from a study of patients and donors after allogeneic stem cell transplantation. TCRdb re-analysed the RT-PCR reads in MiXCR, keeping a single row per CDR3 protein. The sample includes 900,000 to 1,000,000 distinct CDR3 sequences, around 17% of them seen just once. This CDR3 contains 16 residues. The sequencing sample was made of blood, either unsorted or a sorted T cell fraction (not recorded which). This chain connects TRBV21-1 to TRBJ1-1; the tabulated D call, TRBD1, remains unverified against the DNA. TRBV21-1 is an annotated pseudogene. This TCR derives from a human donor who was either an allogeneic HSCT recipient or a stem cell or donor lymphocyte infusion donor (not recorded which). It is not recorded whose cells these are; they may come from a transplant donor. The CDR3 sequence: CASSKTPFREFVEAFF. CDR3 nucleotides: TGTGCCAGCAGCAAAACTCCTTTCCGGGAATTTGTTGAAGCTTTCTTT.